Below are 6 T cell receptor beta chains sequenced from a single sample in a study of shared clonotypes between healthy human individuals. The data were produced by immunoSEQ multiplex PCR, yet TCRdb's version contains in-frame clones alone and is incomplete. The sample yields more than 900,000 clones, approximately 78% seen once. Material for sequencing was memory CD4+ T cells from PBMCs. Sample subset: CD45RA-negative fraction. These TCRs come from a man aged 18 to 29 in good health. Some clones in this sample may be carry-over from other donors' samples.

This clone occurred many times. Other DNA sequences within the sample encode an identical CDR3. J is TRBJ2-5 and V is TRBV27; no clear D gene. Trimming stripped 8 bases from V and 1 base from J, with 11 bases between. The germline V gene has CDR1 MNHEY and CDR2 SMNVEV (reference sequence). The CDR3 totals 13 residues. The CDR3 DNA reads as TGTGCCAGCCTCTTATGCCCCCAAGAGACCCAGTACTTC. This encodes CASLLCPQETQYF.

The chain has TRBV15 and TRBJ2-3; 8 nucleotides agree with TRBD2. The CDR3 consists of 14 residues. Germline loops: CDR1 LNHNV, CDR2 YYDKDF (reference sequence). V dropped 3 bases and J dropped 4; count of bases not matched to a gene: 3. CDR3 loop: CATSSPGGPDTQYF. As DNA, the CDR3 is TGTGCCACCAGCAGCCCGGGAGGGCCAGATACGCAGTATTTT.

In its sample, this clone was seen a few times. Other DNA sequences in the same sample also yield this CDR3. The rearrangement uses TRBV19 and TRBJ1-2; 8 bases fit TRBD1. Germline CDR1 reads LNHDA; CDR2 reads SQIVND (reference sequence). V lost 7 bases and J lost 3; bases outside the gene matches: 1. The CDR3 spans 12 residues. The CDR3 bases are TGTGCCAGTAAGGACAGGGACTATGGCTACACCTTC. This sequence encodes CASKDRDYGYTF.

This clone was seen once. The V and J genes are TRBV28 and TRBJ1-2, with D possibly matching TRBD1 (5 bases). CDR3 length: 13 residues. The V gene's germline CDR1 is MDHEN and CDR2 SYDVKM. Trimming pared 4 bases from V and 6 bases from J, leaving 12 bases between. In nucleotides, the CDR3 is TGTGCCAGCAGTTCCCGACAGATCGATGGCTACACCTTC. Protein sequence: CASSSRQIDGYTF.

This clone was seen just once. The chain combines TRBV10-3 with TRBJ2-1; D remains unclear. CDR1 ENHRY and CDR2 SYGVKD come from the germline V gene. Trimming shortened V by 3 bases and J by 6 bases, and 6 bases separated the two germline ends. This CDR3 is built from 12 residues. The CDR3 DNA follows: TGTGCCATCAGTGAACGTGCCAATGAGCAGTTCTTC. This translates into CAISERANEQFF.

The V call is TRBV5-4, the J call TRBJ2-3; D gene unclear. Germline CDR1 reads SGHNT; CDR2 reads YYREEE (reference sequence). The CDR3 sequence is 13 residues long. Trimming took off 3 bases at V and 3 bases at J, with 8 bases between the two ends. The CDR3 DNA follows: TGTGCCAGCAGCTGGGGTCAGACAGATACGCAGTATTTT. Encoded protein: CASSWGQTDTQYF.